The clone carrying this TCR beta chain came up many times. Its target is unknown. The data originate from a study of CD8 T cells in ankylosing spondylitis. Study results and caveats: Disease-linked clones reportedly showed significant enrichment in matched ankylosing spondylitis synovial fluid. It appeared that ankylosing spondylitis blood was characterized by a TCR beta motif of roughly 8 highly homologous variants.

TCRdb processed the 5' RACE reads anew with MiXCR; each CDR3 protein has one entry. The sample carries hundreds of thousands of distinct CDR3 sequences, around 11% recorded once. This TCR derives from a male donor with ankylosing spondylitis. The sample comprised blood, either unsorted or a sorted T cell fraction (not recorded which).

The CDR3 region is CSVEDNDNTDTQYF. The CDR3 nucleotides read TGCAGCGTTGAAGACAATGACAACACAGATACGCAGTATTTT. V usage is TRBV29-1 and J usage is TRBJ2-3, with D uncertain. Germline lookup yields CDR1 SQVTM and CDR2 ANQGSEA. CDR3 length: 14 amino acids. V lost 0 bases and J lost 2, with 9 bases in between.